The next 28 T cell receptor beta chains were all read from a single sample in a study of CD8+CD57+ T cells in acquired aplastic anemia. Researchers used genomic DNA as the template to profile TCR beta VDJ and CDR3. TCRdb reprocessed the reads via MiXCR and lists one record per CDR3 protein. Of under 200,000 distinct CDR3 sequences listed, 40% to 50% were seen once; the top ten hold around a tenth. Sequencing was done on patients that had shown CD8+CD57+ cell expansion by flow cytometry. The sample taken for sequencing was sorted CD4+, CD8+, or CD8+CD57+ T cells (not recorded which) from PBMCs. Source of these receptors: a human donor with aplastic anemia.

This clonotype was recorded at least ten times. The rearrangement links TRBV24-1 to TRBJ1-5; a possible D gene is TRBD1 (6 bases). CDR3 length: 20 residues. Germline loops: CDR1 KGHDR, CDR2 SFDVKD. The V end lost 0 bases, the J end lost 2 bases, and 22 bases lay between the germline ends. The CDR3 bases are TGTGCCACCAGTGATTTGCTCACCGGGACACAAAAGGAGGGCAATCAGCCCCAGCATTTT. Encoded protein: CATSDLLTGTQKEGNQPQHF.

This chain links TRBV27 with TRBJ2-6, with D possibly matching TRBD1 (6 bases). Germline CDR1 reads MNHEY; CDR2 reads SMNVEV (reference sequence). V dropped 8 bases and J dropped 2 bases, with 22 bases sitting between them. This CDR3 has 18 amino acids. CDR3 sequence: CASSSQSQGSAGANVLTF. The DNA for the CDR3 is TGTGCCAGCTCCTCTCAATCACAGGGTTCGGCTGGGGCCAACGTCCTGACTTTC.

With respect to this clonotype: Possible read error: a much larger clone is one base away. The V and J genes are TRBV2 and TRBJ2-4; possibly TRBD1 for D (6 bases). There are 16 residues in the CDR3. Trimming shortened V by 7 bases and J by 4 bases, and 20 bases separated the two germline ends. Per the germline V gene, CDR1 is SNHLY and CDR2 is FYNNEI. CDR3 sequence reads: CASIPGTFREKNIQYF. The CDR3 coding sequence is TGTGCCAGCATCCCCGGGACATTCAGGGAAAAAAACATTCAGTACTTC.

The CDR3 DNA reads as TGCAGCGTCCGAAGGGCCATCAACACTGAAGCTTTCTTT. Residues: CSVRRAINTEAFF. This chain uses TRBV29-1 with TRBJ1-1, with D hard to call. The CDR3 totals 13 residues. Germline-derived CDR1 and CDR2 are SQVTM and ANQGSEA. V was shortened by 6 bases and J by 2 bases, with 13 bases between the two germline ends.

This rearrangement joins TRBV19 to TRBJ1-5; D may be TRBD1 (6 bases). Trimming left V 6 bases short and J 5 bases short, with 17 bases between. Germline values: CDR1 LNHDA, CDR2 SQIVND (reference sequence). CDR3 size: 15 residues. CDR3 loop: CASSPQGLADQPQHF. The CDR3 DNA is TGTGCCAGTAGCCCTCAGGGGCTAGCGGATCAGCCCCAGCATTTT.

This clonotype was picked up a small number of times. The chain is built from TRBV4-2 and TRBJ2-1; 13 bases match TRBD2. V trimming: 3 bases; J trimming: 10 bases; junction bases outside the gene matches: 9. Germline CDR1 is LGHNA and CDR2 is YNFKEQ. The CDR3 runs to 16 residues. The CDR3, as DNA: TGTGCCAGCAGCCAGGGGACTAGCGGGGCCAAAGGGGAGCAGTTCTTC. Amino acids: CASSQGTSGAKGEQFF.

This clonotype was counted a few times. V gene TRBV19 combines with J gene TRBJ1-1, with D hard to call. Germline V gene sequence: CDR1 LNHDA, CDR2 SQIVND (reference sequence). V was clipped by 5 bases and J by 2 bases, with 6 bases between them. The CDR3 loop spans 12 amino acids. CDR3 nucleotide sequence: TGTGCCAGTAGTTTCGCAAACACTGAAGCTTTCTTT. Amino acid sequence: CASSFANTEAFF. Full variable domain (remainder filled in from reference TRBV19 and TRBJ1-1): DGGITQSPKYLFRKEGQNVTLSCEQNLNHDAMYWYRQDPGQGLRLIYYSQIVNDFQKGDIAEGYSVSREKKESFPLTVTSAQKNPTAFYLCASSFANTEAFFGQGTRLTVV.

This chain connects TRBV20-1 to TRBJ1-2; tentatively, D is TRBD1 (6 bases). Trimming took off 4 bases at V and 4 bases at J, with 13 bases between the two ends. The germline V gene encodes CDR1 DFQATT and CDR2 SNEGSKA (reference sequence). The CDR3 has 13 residues. The CDR3 region has the DNA TGCAGTGCTACAGAGGGGGGTCTCTATGGCTACACCTTC. Amino acid sequence: CSATEGGLYGYTF.

V is TRBV6-5 and J is TRBJ1-6; no clear D. The V end lost 3 bases, the J end lost 10 bases, and 16 bases lay between the germline ends. The CDR3 consists of 15 residues. The germline V gene encodes CDR1 MNHEY and CDR2 SVGAGI. In nucleotides, the CDR3 is TGTGCCAGCAGTTATTACTCGGATGCGAGCTCACCCCTCCACTTT. It is translated as CASSYYSDASSPLHF.

This clonotype has just one count. This chain joins TRBV11-1 and TRBJ2-7; 7 bases agree with TRBD2. The germline V gene encodes CDR1 SGHAT and CDR2 FQDESV (reference sequence). The CDR3 is 16 residues long. Trimming at V came to 5 bases and at J to 1 base, leaving 11 bases not matched to a gene. CDR3 loop: CASSLVGGGKSYEQYF. The CDR3 DNA reads as TGTGCCAGCAGCCTCGTGGGGGGGGGGAAGTCCTACGAGCAGTACTTC.

A remark on this clonotype: The CDR3 carries no conserved terminal phenylalanine or tryptophan, so it likely arises from a read error. The chain uses TRBV7-2 and TRBJ2-5, with D maybe TRBD2 (6 bases). CDR3 length: 13 amino acids. Germline V CDR1 and CDR2: SGHTA, FQGNSA. The V and J ends lost 6 bases and 1 base respectively, with 9 bases between them. CDR3 sequence: CASSVGLQETQYL. The CDR3 DNA follows: TGTGCCAGCAGTGTGGGACTCCAAGAGACCCAGTACCTC.

This chain joins TRBV2 and TRBJ2-5; D is undetermined. This CDR3 contains 14 residues. The germline CDR1 and CDR2 sequences are SNHLY and FYNNEI. Trimming removed 3 bases at V and 5 bases at J, with 13 bases between. CDR3 DNA: TGTGCCAGCAGTGAGCAACTCATGGGGGAGACCCAGTACTTC. It translates to CASSEQLMGETQYF.

This clonotype occurred a few times. Sequence at one end of the junction differs from germline and may be a read error. This chain joins TRBV10-1 and TRBJ2-5; 12 bases fit TRBD1. This CDR3 spans 16 amino acids. Germline assignment: CDR1 WNHNN and CDR2 SYGVQD (reference sequence). CDR3 nucleotides: TGTGCCAGCTTACCAAAGGGGACAGGGGGCCGAGAGACCCAGTACTTC. This translates into CASLPKGTGGRETQYF.

This clonotype was seen more than once but under ten times. Just one base apart from a much larger clone, this may be a read error. The rearrangement uses TRBV28 and TRBJ1-5; the D is unclear. CDR1 is MDHEN, CDR2 SYDVKM, per germline. There are 11 residues in the CDR3. Trimming cost V 3 bases and J 5 bases, with 2 bases left between them. The CDR3: CASSFDQPQHF. In DNA form, the CDR3 reads TGTGCCAGCAGTTTTGATCAGCCCCAGCATTTT.

With respect to this clonotype: One base away lies a much larger clone, so this may be a sequencing read error. The gene calls are TRBV7-3 and TRBJ2-1; 7 positions match TRBD1. The CDR3 contains 15 residues. Germline V gene sequence: CDR1 SGHTA, CDR2 FQGTGA. The CDR3 DNA reads TGTGCCAGCAGCTATACAAGGACAGGTGTCAATAAGCAGTTCTTC. As protein: CASSYTRTGVNKQFF.

To note about this clonotype: Since a much larger clone is just one base distant, this may be a read error. The J gene is TRBJ1-2, the V gene TRBV7-2, with D uncertain. With 2 bases removed from V and 2 bases from J, the gap between germline ends came to 9 bases. CDR3 length: 14 residues. The germline gives CDR1 SGHTA, CDR2 FQGNSA. CDR3 sequence: CASSLLPANYGYTF. The DNA for the CDR3 is TGTGCCAGCAGCTTACTCCCAGCAAACTATGGCTACACCTTC.

As concerns this clonotype: A much bigger clone sits one base away, suggesting this may be a read error. This chain links TRBV12-5 with TRBJ2-3; 7 bases align to TRBD1. Germline CDR1 reads LGHNT; CDR2 reads FRNRAP. Losses at the gene ends were 10 bases for V and 0 bases for J; bases not matched to a gene: 10. The CDR3 has 15 amino acids. The CDR3 is CAIDRGQHSTDTQYF. The CDR3 DNA reads TGTGCTATCGACCGGGGACAGCACAGCACAGATACGCAGTATTTT.

This clonotype was observed many times. This chain joins TRBV7-2 and TRBJ2-5, with unresolved D. Trimming cost V 1 base and J 2 bases, with 5 bases left between them. Per germline, CDR1 SGHTA and CDR2 FQGNSA. CDR3 length equals 13 residues. The CDR3 loop reads CASSLGLQETQYF. The DNA of the CDR3 is TGTGCCAGCAGCTTAGGGCTTCAAGAGACCCAGTACTTC.

This clonotype was detected ten times or more. This chain connects TRBV28 to TRBJ2-6, with D unclear. V shed 4 bases and J shed 2 bases, with 9 bases lying between them. CDR1 MDHEN and CDR2 SYDVKM come from the germline V gene. This CDR3 comprises 15 residues. CDR3: CASSSPTPGANVLTF. The CDR3 nucleotides are TGTGCCAGCAGTTCCCCCACCCCTGGGGCCAACGTCCTGACTTTC.

The chain is built from TRBV24-1 and TRBJ2-2; TRBD2 matches 12 bases. Germline V gene data show CDR1 as KGHDR and CDR2 as SFDVKD. The CDR3 totals 15 residues. J was trimmed by 5 bases and V by 7 bases; bases with no gene match: 4. The CDR3 region has the DNA TGTGCCACCAGGGGGACTAGCGGGTCGACCGGGGAGCTGTTTTTT. This sequence encodes CATRGTSGSTGELFF.

This clonotype was counted many times. The V and J genes are TRBV19 and TRBJ2-6, with 11 positions matching TRBD2. This CDR3 spans 21 amino acids. CDR1 is LNHDA and CDR2 is SQIVND in the germline V gene (reference sequence). V was clipped by 4 bases and J by 0 bases; unmatched bases: 14. The DNA for the CDR3 is TGTGCCAGTAGTAGCCGAGATAGCGGGAGGGCTAAAGTCTCTGGGGCCAACGTCCTGACTTTC. It is translated as CASSSRDSGRAKVSGANVLTF. Complete variable domain (other parts from reference TRBV19 and TRBJ2-6): DGGITQSPKYLFRKEGQNVTLSCEQNLNHDAMYWYRQDPGQGLRLIYYSQIVNDFQKGDIAEGYSVSREKKESFPLTVTSAQKNPTAFYLCASSSRDSGRAKVSGANVLTFGAGSRLTVL.

The rearrangement links TRBV3-1 to TRBJ2-7, with 8 positions matching TRBD2. CDR1 LGHDT and CDR2 YNNKEL come from the germline V gene (reference sequence). The CDR3 extends over 15 amino acids. J was trimmed by 4 bases and V by 4 bases; bases with no gene match: 9. The DNA of the CDR3 is TGTGCCAGCAGCCCACGGGCGACTAGCGTTTACGAGCAGTACTTC. Translating it yields CASSPRATSVYEQYF.

This clonotype was recorded a few times. CDR3 residues: CASSDWSVSSGANVLTF. In DNA, the CDR3 is TGTGCCAGCAGTGATTGGTCAGTAAGCTCTGGGGCCAACGTCCTGACTTTC. The V and J genes are TRBV25-1 and TRBJ2-6, with D unresolved. CDR1 and CDR2 (germline): MGHDK, SYGVNS. V shed 3 bases and J shed 0 bases, with 12 bases lying between them. This CDR3 comprises 17 residues.

In its sample, this clonotype was seen many times. The CDR3 loop reads CASSPGGYNQPQHF. Here the CDR3 DNA reads TGTGCCAGTAGTCCTGGGGGTTACAATCAGCCCCAGCATTTT. This chain uses TRBV19 with TRBJ1-5, with D possibly being TRBD1 (5 bases). Germline values: CDR1 LNHDA, CDR2 SQIVND (reference sequence). Between the trimmed V and J ends, which lost 5 bases and 3 bases, there was a span of 11 bases. CDR3 length: 14 residues. The full variable domain, with the rest looked up from reference TRBV19 and TRBJ1-5, is DGGITQSPKYLFRKEGQNVTLSCEQNLNHDAMYWYRQDPGQGLRLIYYSQIVNDFQKGDIAEGYSVSREKKESFPLTVTSAQKNPTAFYLCASSPGGYNQPQHFGDGTRLSIL.

This chain joins TRBV10-1 and TRBJ1-1; a weak D match, TRBD1 (6 bases). This CDR3 region has 13 residues. CDR1 WNHNN and CDR2 SYGVQD come from the germline V gene (reference sequence). Trimming took off 10 bases at V and 1 base at J, with 13 bases between the two ends. CDR3 region: CATRWGPNTEAFF. The CDR3 nucleotides read TGCGCCACCCGATGGGGGCCGAACACTGAAGCTTTCTTT.

This clonotype was recorded many times. The chain combines TRBV7-9 with TRBJ2-1; D gene unclear. CDR1 and CDR2 from the germline V gene are SEHNR and FQNEAQ (reference sequence). The CDR3 runs to 14 residues. Trimming pared 2 bases from V and 2 bases from J, leaving 7 bases between. CDR3 sequence: CASSLMGTYNEQFF. The CDR3 nucleotides read TGTGCCAGCAGCTTAATGGGGACCTACAATGAGCAGTTCTTC. The entire variable domain, with the rest obtained from reference TRBV7-9 and TRBJ2-1, is as follows: DTGVSQNPRHKITKRGQNVTFRCDPISEHNRLYWYRQTLGQGPEFLTYFQNEAQLEKSRLLSDRFSAERPKGSFSTLEIQRTEQGDSAMYLCASSLMGTYNEQFFGPGTRLTVL.

As regards this clonotype: Just one base apart from a much larger clone, this may be a read error. The chain is built from TRBV6-5 and TRBJ1-1; D perhaps matches TRBD1 (6 bases). In germline, CDR1 is MNHEY, CDR2 SVGAGI. The CDR3 is 14 amino acids. CDR3 in DNA: TGTGCCGGCAGTTACACCATCAGGGGCACTGAAGCTTTCTTT. It translates to CAGSYTIRGTEAFF.

The chain has TRBV9 and TRBJ1-4, with TRBD1 matching over 7 bases. Per germline, CDR1 SGDLS and CDR2 YYNGEE. The junction had 10 bases not matched to a gene; V was cut back by 5 bases and J by 12 bases. The CDR3 extends over 13 amino acids. CDR3 region: CASSAQGVGELFF. In nucleotides, the CDR3 is TGTGCCAGCAGTGCCCAGGGGGTTGGAGAACTGTTTTTT.